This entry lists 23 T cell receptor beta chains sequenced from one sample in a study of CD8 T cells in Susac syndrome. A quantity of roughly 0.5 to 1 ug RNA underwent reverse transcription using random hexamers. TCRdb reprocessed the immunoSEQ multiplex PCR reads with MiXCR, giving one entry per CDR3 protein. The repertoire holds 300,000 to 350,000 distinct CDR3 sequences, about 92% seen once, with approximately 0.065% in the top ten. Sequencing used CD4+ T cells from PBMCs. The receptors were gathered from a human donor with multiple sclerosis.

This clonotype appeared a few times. CDR3 sequence reads: CASSLRRTQETQYF. CDR3 DNA: TGCGCCAGCAGCCTCCGTCGGACGCAAGAGACCCAGTACTTC. The rearrangement joins TRBV5-1 to TRBJ2-5; D is unresolved. Germline CDR1 SGHRS, CDR2 YFSETQ. Trimming took off 4 bases at V and 2 bases at J, with 12 bases between the two ends. The CDR3 has 14 residues.

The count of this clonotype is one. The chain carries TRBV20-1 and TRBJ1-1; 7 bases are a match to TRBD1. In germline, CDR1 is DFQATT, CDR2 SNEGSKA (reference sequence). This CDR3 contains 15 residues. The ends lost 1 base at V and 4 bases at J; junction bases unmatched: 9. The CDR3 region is CSARALWQGGTEAFF. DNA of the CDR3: TGCAGTGCTAGAGCTCTTTGGCAGGGGGGCACTGAAGCTTTCTTT.

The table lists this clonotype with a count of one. CDR3 sequence: CSVEETGQGLQQYF. Here the CDR3 DNA reads TGCAGCGTTGAAGAAACGGGACAGGGGCTTCAGCAGTACTTC. The J gene is TRBJ2-7, the V gene TRBV29-1, with TRBD1 matching over 10 bases. The trim removed 0 bases at V and 8 bases at J, leaving 7 bases unmatched. This CDR3 has 14 amino acids. CDR1 is SQVTM, CDR2 ANQGSEA, per germline.

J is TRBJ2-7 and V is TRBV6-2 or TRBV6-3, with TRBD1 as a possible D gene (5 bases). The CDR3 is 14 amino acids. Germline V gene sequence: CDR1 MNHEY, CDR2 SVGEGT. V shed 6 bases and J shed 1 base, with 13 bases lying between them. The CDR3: CASRGLRSSYEQYF. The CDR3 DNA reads TGTGCCAGCAGGGGGCTAAGAAGTTCCTACGAGCAGTACTTC.

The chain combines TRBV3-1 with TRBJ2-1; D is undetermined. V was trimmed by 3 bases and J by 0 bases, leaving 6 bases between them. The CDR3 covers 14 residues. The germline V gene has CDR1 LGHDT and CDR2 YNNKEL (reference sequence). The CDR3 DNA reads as TGTGCCAGCAGCCAGGAAGTCTCCTACAATGAGCAGTTCTTC. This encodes CASSQEVSYNEQFF.

As DNA, the CDR3 is TGTGCCAGCAGCTTAGCGATCGGGGAATACTATGGCTACACCTTC. The encoded protein is CASSLAIGEYYGYTF. The chain recombines TRBV7-9 with TRBJ1-2; D remains unclear. This CDR3 region has 15 residues. Trimming removed 0 bases at V and 3 bases at J, with 11 bases between. Germline V lookup: CDR1 SEHNR, CDR2 FQNEAQ (reference sequence).

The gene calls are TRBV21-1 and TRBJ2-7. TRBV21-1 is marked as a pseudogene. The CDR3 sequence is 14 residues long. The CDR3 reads CASSKDAGMNEQYF. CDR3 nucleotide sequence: TGTGCCAGCAGCAAAGACGCAGGGATGAACGAGCAGTACTTC.

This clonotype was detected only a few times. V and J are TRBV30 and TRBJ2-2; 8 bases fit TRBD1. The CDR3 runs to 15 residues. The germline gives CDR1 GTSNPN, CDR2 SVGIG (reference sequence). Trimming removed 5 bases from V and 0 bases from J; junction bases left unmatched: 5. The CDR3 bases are TGTGCCTGGTCCAGGGGGCCCGCGAACACCGGGGAGCTGTTTTTT. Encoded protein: CAWSRGPANTGELFF. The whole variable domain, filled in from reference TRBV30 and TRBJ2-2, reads SQTIHQWPATLVQPVGSPLSLECTVEGTSNPNLYWYRQAAGRGLQLLFYSVGIGQISSEVPQNLSASRPQDRQFILSSKKLLLSDSGFYLCAWSRGPANTGELFFGEGSRLTVL.

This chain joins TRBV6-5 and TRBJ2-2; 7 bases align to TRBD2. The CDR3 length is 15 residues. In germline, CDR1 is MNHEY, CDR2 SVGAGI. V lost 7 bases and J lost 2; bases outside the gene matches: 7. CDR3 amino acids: CASKVGGQNTGELFF. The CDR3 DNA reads TGTGCCAGCAAGGTGGGAGGGCAAAACACCGGGGAGCTGTTTTTT.

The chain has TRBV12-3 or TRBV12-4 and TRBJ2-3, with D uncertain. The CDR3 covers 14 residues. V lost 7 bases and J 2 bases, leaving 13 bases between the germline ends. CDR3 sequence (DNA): TGTGCCAGCACCCCCCTCTTGGACACAGATACGCAGTATTTT. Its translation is CASTPLLDTDTQYF.

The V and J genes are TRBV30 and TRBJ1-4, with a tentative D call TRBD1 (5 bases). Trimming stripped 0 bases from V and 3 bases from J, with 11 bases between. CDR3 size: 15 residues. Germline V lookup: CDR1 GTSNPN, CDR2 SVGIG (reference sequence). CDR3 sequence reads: CAWSVWGSANEKLFF. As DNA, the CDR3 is TGTGCCTGGAGTGTATGGGGGAGCGCTAATGAAAAACTGTTTTTT.

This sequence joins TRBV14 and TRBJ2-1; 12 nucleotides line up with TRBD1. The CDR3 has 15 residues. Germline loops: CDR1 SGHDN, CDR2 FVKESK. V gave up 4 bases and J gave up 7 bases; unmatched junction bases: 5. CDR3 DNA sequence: TGTGCCAGCAGCCCCCGGGACAGGGGGCGAAATGAGCAGTTCTTC. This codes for CASSPRDRGRNEQFF.

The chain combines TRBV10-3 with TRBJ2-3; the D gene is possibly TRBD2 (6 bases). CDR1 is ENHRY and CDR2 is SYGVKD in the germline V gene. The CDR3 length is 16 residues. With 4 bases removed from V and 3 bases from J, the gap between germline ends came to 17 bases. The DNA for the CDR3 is TGTGCCATCAGTGTGGCGGGCGCCGGGACTACAGATACGCAGTATTTT. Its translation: CAISVAGAGTTDTQYF.

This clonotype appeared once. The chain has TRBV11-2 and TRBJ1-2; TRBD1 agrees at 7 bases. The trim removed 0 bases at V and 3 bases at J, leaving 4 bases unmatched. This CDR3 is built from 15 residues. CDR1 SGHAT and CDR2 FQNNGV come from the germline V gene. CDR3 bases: TGTGCCAGCAGCTTAGACCGAGGGGGCTACTATGGCTACACCTTC. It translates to CASSLDRGGYYGYTF. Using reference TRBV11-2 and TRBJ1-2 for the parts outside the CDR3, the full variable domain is EAGVAQSPRYKIIEKRQSVAFWCNPISGHATLYWYQQILGQGPKLLIQFQNNGVVDDSQLPKDRFSAERLKGVDSTLKIQPAKLEDSAVYLCASSLDRGGYYGYTFGSGTRLTVV.

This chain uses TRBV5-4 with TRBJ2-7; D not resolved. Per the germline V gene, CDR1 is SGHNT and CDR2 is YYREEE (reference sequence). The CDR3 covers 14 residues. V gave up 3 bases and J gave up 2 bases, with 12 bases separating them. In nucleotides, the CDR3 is TGTGCCAGCAGCTCCATCGACGGTACCTACGAGCAGTACTTC. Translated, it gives CASSSIDGTYEQYF.

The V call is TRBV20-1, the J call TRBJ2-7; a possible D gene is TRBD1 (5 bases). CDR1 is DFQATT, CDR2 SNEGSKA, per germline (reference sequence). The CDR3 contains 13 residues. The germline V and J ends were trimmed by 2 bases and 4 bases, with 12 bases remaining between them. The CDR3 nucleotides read TGCAGTGCTAGACCGGGCTCAGGGTACGAGCAGTACTTC. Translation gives CSARPGSGYEQYF.

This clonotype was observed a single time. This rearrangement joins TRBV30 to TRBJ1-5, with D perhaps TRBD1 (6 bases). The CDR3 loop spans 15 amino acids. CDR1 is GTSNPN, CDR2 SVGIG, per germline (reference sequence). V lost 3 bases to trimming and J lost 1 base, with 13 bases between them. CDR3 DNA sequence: TGTGCCTGGAGCGAGGGGGGGCTAAGCAATCAGCCCCAGCATTTT. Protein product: CAWSEGGLSNQPQHF. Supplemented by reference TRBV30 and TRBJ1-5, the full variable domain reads SQTIHQWPATLVQPVGSPLSLECTVEGTSNPNLYWYRQAAGRGLQLLFYSVGIGQISSEVPQNLSASRPQDRQFILSSKKLLLSDSGFYLCAWSEGGLSNQPQHFGDGTRLSIL.

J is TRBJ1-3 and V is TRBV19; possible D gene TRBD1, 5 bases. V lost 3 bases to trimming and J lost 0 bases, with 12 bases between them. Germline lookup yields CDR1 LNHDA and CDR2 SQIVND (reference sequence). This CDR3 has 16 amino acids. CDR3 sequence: CASSIVTAGSGNTIYF. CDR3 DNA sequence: TGTGCCAGTAGTATCGTGACAGCCGGCTCTGGAAACACCATATATTTT.

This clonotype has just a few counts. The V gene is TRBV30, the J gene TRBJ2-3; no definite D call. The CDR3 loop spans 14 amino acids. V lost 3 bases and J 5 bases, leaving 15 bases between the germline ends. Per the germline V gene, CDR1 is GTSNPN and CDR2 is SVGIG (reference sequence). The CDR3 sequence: CAWSDPPAVDTQYF. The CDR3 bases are TGTGCCTGGAGCGATCCCCCGGCCGTAGATACGCAGTATTTT. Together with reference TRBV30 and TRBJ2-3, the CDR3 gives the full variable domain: SQTIHQWPATLVQPVGSPLSLECTVEGTSNPNLYWYRQAAGRGLQLLFYSVGIGQISSEVPQNLSASRPQDRQFILSSKKLLLSDSGFYLCAWSDPPAVDTQYFGPGTRLTVL.

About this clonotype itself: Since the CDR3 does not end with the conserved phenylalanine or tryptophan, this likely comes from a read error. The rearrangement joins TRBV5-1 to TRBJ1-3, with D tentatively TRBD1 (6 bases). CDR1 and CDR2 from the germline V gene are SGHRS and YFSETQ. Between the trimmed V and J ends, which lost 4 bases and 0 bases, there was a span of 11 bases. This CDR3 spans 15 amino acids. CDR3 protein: CASSLDSYSGNTIYL. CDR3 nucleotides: TGCGCCAGCAGCCTGGACAGCTACTCTGGAAACACCATATATCTT.

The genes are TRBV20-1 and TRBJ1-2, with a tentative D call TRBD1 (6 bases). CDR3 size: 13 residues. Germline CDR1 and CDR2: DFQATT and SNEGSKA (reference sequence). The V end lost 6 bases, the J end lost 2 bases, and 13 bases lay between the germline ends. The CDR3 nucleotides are TGCAGTGCCCTTGCCGGGACAAACTATGGCTACACCTTC. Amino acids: CSALAGTNYGYTF.

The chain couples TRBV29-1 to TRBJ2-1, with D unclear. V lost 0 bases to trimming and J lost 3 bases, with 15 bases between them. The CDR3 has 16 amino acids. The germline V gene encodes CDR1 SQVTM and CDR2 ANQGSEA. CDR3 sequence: CSVEDPGGPDYNEQFF. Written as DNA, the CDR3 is TGCAGCGTTGAAGATCCTGGTGGACCGGACTACAATGAGCAGTTCTTC.

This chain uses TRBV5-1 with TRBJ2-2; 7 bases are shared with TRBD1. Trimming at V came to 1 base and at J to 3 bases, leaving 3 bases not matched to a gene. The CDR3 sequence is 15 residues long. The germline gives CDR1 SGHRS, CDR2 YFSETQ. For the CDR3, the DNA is TGCGCCAGCAGCTTGCGACAGGGCTACACCGGGGAGCTGTTTTTT. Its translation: CASSLRQGYTGELFF.